One sample yielded the 9 T cell receptor beta chains listed below, sequenced in a study of blood T cell repertoires in COVID-19. Assay used: immunoSEQ multiplex PCR; TCRdb lists only in-frame clones, some missing. The table lists 150,000 to 200,000 clones, roughly 76% of them singletons, with about 12% in the top ten. Sequencing was done on a sample of peripheral blood. All receptors derive from a woman of 80 years or more with COVID-19, enrolled during active disease.

V is TRBV3-1 (or the pseudogene TRBV3-2) and J is TRBJ2-3; perhaps TRBD1 as D (5 bases). Germline-derived CDR1 and CDR2 are LGHDT and YNNKEL (reference sequence). Trimming cost V 0 bases and J 4 bases, with 8 bases left between them. The CDR3 covers 14 residues. The CDR3 coding sequence is TGTGCCAGCAGCCAAGAAGGGGTCTCAGATACGCAGTATTTT. Translated, it gives CASSQEGVSDTQYF.

The rearrangement links TRBV5-1 to TRBJ1-6, with a tentative D call TRBD1 (5 bases). The CDR3 loop spans 16 amino acids. Per germline, CDR1 SGHRS and CDR2 YFSETQ. V was pared by 4 bases and J by 1 base, with 12 bases between. The CDR3 spells CASSPRGGSYNSPLHF. CDR3 nucleotide sequence: TGCGCCAGCAGCCCCCGGGGGGGTTCCTATAATTCACCCCTCCACTTT.

The J gene is TRBJ1-2, the V gene TRBV4-1; TRBD1 might be the D (6 bases). Germline assignment: CDR1 MGHRA and CDR2 YSYEKL. The ends were cut back, 4 bases at V and 4 bases at J, with 7 bases in the middle. This CDR3 region has 12 residues. The CDR3 region is CASSLTGYGYTF. The DNA for the CDR3 is TGCGCCAGCAGCCTGACAGGCTATGGCTACACCTTC.

J is TRBJ2-3 and V is TRBV29-1; possible D gene TRBD1, 5 bases. V was cut by 4 bases and J by 4 bases, with 18 bases left in between. The CDR3 totals 15 residues. Germline assignment: CDR1 SQVTM and CDR2 ANQGSEA. DNA of the CDR3: TGCAGCGTTGTTGGCAGGGCGGTGAGGTCAGATACGCAGTATTTT. Its protein product is CSVVGRAVRSDTQYF.

The chain couples TRBV10-3 to TRBJ1-1; D gene uncertain. This CDR3 has 15 residues. Looked up from germline, CDR1 is ENHRY and CDR2 is SYGVKD. The V end was cut by 3 bases, the J end by 2 bases, with 13 bases between. This CDR3 is CAISEGRGSNTEAFF. DNA of the CDR3: TGTGCCATCAGTGAAGGTCGAGGCTCAAACACTGAAGCTTTCTTT.

The gene calls are TRBV5-5 and TRBJ2-2; D gene unclear. Trimming removed 0 bases from V and 1 base from J, with 7 bases in between. Germline CDR1 and CDR2: SGHKS and YYEKEE (reference sequence). There are 15 residues in the CDR3. The DNA for the CDR3 is TGTGCCAGCAGCTTGGCCCTCTGGAACACCGGGGAGCTGTTTTTT. This encodes CASSLALWNTGELFF. Together with reference TRBV5-5 and TRBJ2-2, the CDR3 gives the full variable domain: DAGVTQSPTHLIKTRGQQVTLRCSPISGHKSVSWYQQVLGQGPQFIFQYYEKEERGRGNFPDRFSARQFPNYSSELNVNALLLGDSALYLCASSLALWNTGELFFGEGSRLTVL.

This rearrangement joins TRBV28 to TRBJ2-2; D not resolved. V was cut by 6 bases and J by 8 bases, with 13 bases left in between. The CDR3 has 13 residues. Germline CDR1 reads MDHEN; CDR2 reads SYDVKM. The CDR3 reads CASSPLYSGELFF. As DNA, the CDR3 is TGTGCCAGCAGCCCACTCTATTCTGGGGAGCTGTTTTTT.

This clone was detected ten times or more. DNA for the CDR3: TGCAGTGCTAGTCGATATAGCCGCTACGAGCAGTACTTC. Its translation is CSASRYSRYEQYF. The chain employs TRBV20-1 and TRBJ2-7; D is unresolved. Deletions cut 3 bases from V and 3 bases from J, with 12 bases between. CDR1 and CDR2 (germline): DFQATT, SNEGSKA (reference sequence). This CDR3 spans 13 amino acids.

V gene TRBV7-8 combines with J gene TRBJ2-3, with D possibly TRBD1 on 5 matching bases. In germline, CDR1 is SGHVS, CDR2 FQNEAQ. The CDR3 length is 17 residues. V was clipped by 3 bases and J by 4 bases, with 20 bases between them. The CDR3 spells CASSFYPGFLQADTQYF. Here the CDR3 DNA reads TGTGCCAGCAGCTTTTACCCAGGGTTCCTACAGGCAGATACGCAGTATTTT.